The clone carrying this T cell receptor (beta chain) has a count of ten or more. The entry originates in a study of response to subunit inactivated influenza vaccine. The germline CDR1 and CDR2 sequences are SGHRS and YFSETQ. The ends were cut back, 0 bases at V and 0 bases at J, with 13 bases in the middle. The length of the CDR3 is 17 residues. TCRdb reanalysed the RT-PCR reads using MiXCR and keeps one entry per CDR3 protein. The sample lists around 580,000 distinct CDR3 sequences, approximately 15% seen once, with approximately 12% in the top ten. This receptor was obtained from a man aged 45-65 years who received an inactivated influenza vaccine. The material was PBMCs from blood, obtained less than 13 days after vaccination. The rearrangement uses TRBV5-1 and TRBJ2-1; D gene uncertain. CDR3 residues: CASSLGVGLRSYNEQFF. In DNA form, the CDR3 reads TGCGCCAGCAGCTTGGGGGTTGGGCTACGCTCCTACAATGAGCAGTTCTTC. The whole variable domain, remainder taken from reference TRBV5-1 and TRBJ2-1, is KAGVTQTPRYLIKTRGQQVTLSCSPISGHRSVSWYQQTPGQGLQFLFEYFSETQRNKGNFPGRFSGRQFSNSRSEMNVSTLELGDSALYLCASSLGVGLRSYNEQFFGPGTRLTVL.